The following is a T cell receptor (beta chain) sequence with its context. The antigen remains undetermined. CD45RO-negative, CCR7-positively selected cells formed the naive CD8 fraction, excluding terminally differentiated effector memory CD45RA+ cells. The germline CDR1 and CDR2 sequences are SNHLY and FYNNEI. This CDR3 contains 16 residues. Trimming took 5 bases from V and 0 from J, leaving 13 bases between them. Authors' methods: From ImmunoSEQ came sequences covering only the junction and carrying no quality scores, so filtering differed. Method: immunoSEQ multiplex PCR; TCRdb's copy keeps in-frame clones and lacks some. V, J and clone size are taken as reported in that table, and D and trimming were inferred from the DNA itself. The table includes about 550,000 clones, less than 97% detected once. These data come from a study of shared clonotypes between healthy human individuals. Study background: There were three CD4 naive, three CD4 memory, two CD8 naive and one CD8 memory plates per donor. The study, taken as a whole, reports: Large sequencing depth failed to make sorted-subset sequencing complete, rarefaction showed. Measured sharing among donors was expected to vary with sequencing depth.

Sequencing used naive CD8+ T cells sorted from blood. This sequence was found in a woman in her twenties or thirties in good health. V and J are TRBV2 and TRBJ2-2, with D hard to call. The CDR3 DNA follows: TGTGCCAGCAGTTCTTCTCGGTATTCGAACACCGGGGAGCTGTTTTTT. It encodes CASSSSRYSNTGELFF.